This T cell receptor (beta chain) was recovered during a study of identical twins. CDR3 length: 13 amino acids. Germline CDR1 reads LNHNV; CDR2 reads YYDKDF (reference sequence). Trimming removed 4 bases from V and 6 bases from J, with 11 bases in between. The sample holds many counts of this clonotype. Its antigen is still unknown. Study findings and constraints: There was more out-of-frame TCR alpha sharing in monozygotic twins than models estimated.

Unique molecular identifiers were present on cDNA, and template switching added a universal primer site. In TCRdb, the 5' RACE reads were re-called with MiXCR into one record per CDR3 protein. Of some 240,000 distinct CDR3 sequences in the sample, 8% to 11% were seen once. The sequenced sample consisted of memory T cells sorted from blood. The chain carries TRBV15 and TRBJ2-3; the D gene could be TRBD1 or TRBD2 (6 bases each). This sequence was found in a man aged 45 to 65 in good health. CDR3 in DNA: TGTGCCACCAGCATCCGAGGGGGGGATACGCAGTATTTT. Residues: CATSIRGGDTQYF.